Below, one TCR beta chain is given with its context. What it binds is not known. This entry is derived from a study of regulatory T cells in long-lasting Graves disease. Study details: Persistent cases were those of Graves' disease that involved over 5 years of antithyroid drugs with positive TSH receptor antibodies.

Germline-derived CDR1 and CDR2 are SGHTA and FQGNSA. The junction had 3 bases not matched to a gene; V was cut back by 1 base and J by 6 bases. This CDR3 is 15 amino acids long. Building the TCR beta libraries relied on iRepertoire HTBI primers, and CDR3 regions underwent Arm-PCR. Via MiXCR, TCRdb re-called the multiplex PCR reads, giving one row per CDR3 protein. The sample carries about 470,000 distinct CDR3 sequences, 20% to 25% recorded once. Study conclusions and caveats: Persistent Graves' patients possessed reduced TCR diversity relative to recently diagnosed ones. New patients shared 950 to 1,000 public clonotypes, fewer than the approximately 2,500 shared by persistent patients.

Time point described: persistent/refractory GD, antithyroid drugs over 5 years with positive TRAb. Isolated PBMC RNA provided the starting material for the TCR library. The receptor comes from a female donor with Graves disease. The gene calls are TRBV7-2 and TRBJ2-3; 11 positions agree with TRBD2. Here the sequenced sample was peripheral blood mononuclear cells (PBMCs), taken when the disease was refractory, from a patient treated with antithyroid drugs. The CDR3 spells CASSLGRTSGDTQYF. Here the CDR3 DNA reads TGTGCCAGCAGCTTAGGTCGGACTAGCGGGGATACGCAGTATTTT.